Here is one T cell receptor beta chain with its context. Its matching antigen is unknown. Per germline, CDR1 LGHNA and CDR2 YSLEER. Trimming shortened V by 1 base and J by 2 bases, and 10 bases separated the two germline ends. This CDR3 is built from 15 residues. The data derive from a study of identifying expanded T cells in peripheral blood. Whole-study findings and limits: Clone count variance between roughly two-week samples rose with total template count. Over around two and four weeks, about 15 and 19 clones changed, versus around 1.2 between replicates.

Libraries were prepared by immunoSEQ multiplex PCR; TCRdb keeps only in-frame clonotypes and omits some of them. The data contain about 100,000 clones, approximately 90% of them singletons. Material for sequencing was blood. This receptor was obtained from a person aged 18 to 69 in good health. The rearrangement links TRBV4-3 to TRBJ2-3; D might be TRBD1 or TRBD2, each matching 5 bases. As DNA, the CDR3 is TGCGCCAGCAGCCAAGGGGACGGTCACACAGATACGCAGTATTTT. Its translation is CASSQGDGHTDTQYF.